This T cell receptor beta chain came from a study of blood T cell repertoires in COVID-19. For the study at large: T cells, B-cell-depleted T cells, or PBMCs provided the cDNA or gDNA that served as material.

Clinical history as reported by participants underpinned cohort assignment. Donors in Cohort 3 counted as recovered after two negative PCRs, clearance, or symptom resolution. The authors' processing: Quantification of nucleated cells was approximated via reference gene primer amplification. Some clones are missing from TCRdb's copy, which holds only in-frame ones; the method was immunoSEQ multiplex PCR. V, J and clone size are taken as reported in that table, and D and trimming were inferred from the DNA itself. The sample lists a few hundred thousand clones; 88% were seen once. Sequencing was performed on PBMCs or T cells enriched from blood (not recorded which). The receptor comes from a woman aged 60-75 years who had recovered from COVID-19.

Here the CDR3 DNA reads TGCGCCAGCAGCCTGTGGGGACAGACCGGGGAGCTGTTTTTT. Translated, it gives CASSLWGQTGELFF. V and J are TRBV5-1 and TRBJ2-2; 7 nucleotides agree with TRBD1. Losses at the gene ends were 4 bases for V and 5 bases for J; bases not matched to a gene: 5. CDR1 is SGHRS, CDR2 YFSETQ, per germline. This CDR3 has 14 amino acids.